The 24 T cell receptor beta chains given below trace back to one sample, sequenced in a study of coeliac disease. Sequenced by immunoSEQ multiplex PCR; TCRdb stores in-frame clones only, minus some. Of approximately 1,000 clones detected, 58% appear once; the ten largest clones hold just under 30%. The sequenced material came from intraepithelial lymphocytes from the gut. These receptors all stem from a man between 65 and 85 years old without celiac disease.

The chain uses TRBV19 and TRBJ1-2; 11 bases map to TRBD1. Germline CDR1 and CDR2: LNHDA and SQIVND (reference sequence). The CDR3 totals 15 residues. V lost 7 bases, J lost 8 bases, and 12 bases stayed unmatched. CDR3 region: CASNIPGQGVVGYTF. The DNA for the CDR3 is TGTGCCAGTAATATTCCGGGACAGGGGGTAGTCGGCTACACCTTC.

The chain recombines TRBV5-4 with TRBJ1-1; D is unresolved. Trimming left V 3 bases short and J 1 base short, with 10 bases between. This CDR3 spans 14 amino acids. Germline values: CDR1 SGHNT, CDR2 YYREEE (reference sequence). Here the CDR3 DNA reads TGTGCCAGCAGCTACGAGCGGGGGAACACTGAAGCTTTCTTT. The encoded protein is CASSYERGNTEAFF.

The chain has TRBV15 and TRBJ1-2; 11 bases map to TRBD1. Germline V gives CDR1 LNHNV, CDR2 YYDKDF (reference sequence). CDR3 length: 14 residues. V was pared by 5 bases and J by 8 bases, with 7 bases of the junction left unmatched. The CDR3 loop is CATSPRTGGRGYTF. In nucleotides, the CDR3 is TGTGCCACCAGCCCCAGGACAGGGGGCCGGGGCTACACCTTC.

This clone has a handful of counts. This sequence joins TRBV5-6 and TRBJ2-2; TRBD2 is a possible D gene (5 bases). Germline values: CDR1 SGHDT, CDR2 YYEEEE. This CDR3 spans 17 amino acids. The V gene lost 2 bases and the J gene lost 5 bases, with 19 bases spanning the gap. The CDR3 here is CASSLRAGVQLTGELFF. CDR3 sequence (DNA): TGTGCCAGCAGCTTAAGGGCGGGCGTCCAATTGACCGGGGAGCTGTTTTTT.

Comments on this clone: Relative to the germline gene, one junction end is altered; a read error may explain this. The rearrangement uses TRBV19 and TRBJ2-7, with D perhaps matching TRBD2 (5 bases). The germline V gene has CDR1 LNHDA and CDR2 SQIVND (reference sequence). The CDR3 loop spans 13 amino acids. CDR3 coding DNA: TGTGTCAGTAGTCAACTAGTTGCCTACGAGCAGTACTTC. The encoded protein is CVSSQLVAYEQYF.

V gene TRBV29-1 combines with J gene TRBJ2-1, with TRBD1 matching over 8 bases. CDR3 length equals 15 residues. Trimming at V came to 0 bases and at J to 8 bases, leaving 9 bases not matched to a gene. From germline, CDR1 is SQVTM and CDR2 ANQGSEA. CDR3 nucleotides: TGCAGCGTTGAAGACGGGCAGGGGGCAAAGGATGAGCAGTTCTTC. Translating gives CSVEDGQGAKDEQFF.

A few counts support this clone. The rearrangement uses TRBV6-5 and TRBJ1-3; D ambiguous. V was shortened by 0 bases and J by 2 bases, with 11 bases between the two germline ends. The length of the CDR3 is 16 residues. Per germline, CDR1 MNHEY and CDR2 SVGAGI. The CDR3 region has the DNA TGTGCCAGCAGTTACTCCGAGGGAACGACTGGAAACACCATATATTTT. It translates to CASSYSEGTTGNTIYF.

The chain uses TRBV6-5 and TRBJ2-7; no firm D call. The CDR3 extends over 13 amino acids. Trimming removed 2 bases from V and 3 bases from J, with 8 bases in between. Germline CDR1 is MNHEY and CDR2 is SVGAGI. The DNA for the CDR3 is TGTGCCAGCAGTTACACAGAAAACTACGAGCAGTACTTC. This gives the protein CASSYTENYEQYF.

V gene TRBV5-1 combines with J gene TRBJ2-7, with a possible D match to TRBD1 (6 bases). The ends were cut back, 4 bases at V and 3 bases at J, with 11 bases in the middle. Per the germline V gene, CDR1 is SGHRS and CDR2 is YFSETQ. This CDR3 is built from 13 residues. The CDR3 region is CASSIGTNYEQYF. The CDR3 DNA sequence: TGCGCCAGCAGCATCGGGACAAACTACGAGCAGTACTTC.

Turning to this clone: Other DNA sequences in this specimen translate into the identical CDR3. The chain uses TRBV2 and TRBJ1-2; 9 positions agree with TRBD1. The V and J ends lost 6 bases and 5 bases, in that order; junction bases with no gene match: 7. CDR1 is SNHLY, CDR2 FYNNEI, per germline. The CDR3 spans 14 residues. In DNA form, the CDR3 reads TGTGCCAGCAGGGGAGGAGGACAGGGGTATGGCTACACCTTC. Its protein is CASRGGGQGYGYTF.

This chain joins TRBV9 and TRBJ2-2; 10 bases agree with TRBD1. This CDR3 contains 16 residues. The ends lost 3 bases at V and 6 bases at J; junction bases unmatched: 8. In germline, CDR1 is SGDLS, CDR2 YYNGEE. The CDR3 nucleotides are TGTGCCAGCAGCGGGGCGGGACAGGGGTTGTCCGGGGAGCTGTTTTTT. It yields the protein CASSGAGQGLSGELFF.

This sequence joins TRBV28 and TRBJ1-1; no clear D. CDR1 MDHEN and CDR2 SYDVKM come from the germline V gene. V shed 5 bases and J shed 3 bases, with 16 bases lying between them. The CDR3 spans 15 residues. CDR3 region: CASSPVSRRDTEAFF. The CDR3 nucleotides read TGTGCCAGCAGTCCCGTGTCCAGGCGAGACACTGAAGCTTTCTTT.

This clone is a singleton in its sample. The chain carries TRBV6-1 and TRBJ1-6; 7 positions agree with TRBD1. V was clipped by 5 bases and J by 10 bases; unmatched bases: 8. The CDR3 spans 14 residues. CDR1 and CDR2 from the germline V gene are MNHNS and SASEGT. The DNA for the CDR3 is TGTGCCAGCAGTAAGGGACAGCAGCTCTCACCCCTCCACTTT. Its translation is CASSKGQQLSPLHF.

The rearrangement joins TRBV7-2 to TRBJ2-1; 8 bases are a match to TRBD2. V gave up 3 bases and J gave up 7 bases; unmatched junction bases: 8. Germline V lookup: CDR1 SGHTA, CDR2 FQGNSA. The length of the CDR3 is 15 residues. The DNA for the CDR3 is TGTGCCAGCAGCTTCGGGGGGGCAGGTACTAATGAGCAGTTCTTC. It codes for CASSFGGAGTNEQFF.

This chain links TRBV7-2 with TRBJ1-4; 11 bases are a match to TRBD1. The J segment lost 7 bases and the V segment lost 5 bases, leaving 9 bases of the junction unmatched. From germline, CDR1 is SGHTA and CDR2 FQGNSA. This CDR3 has 16 residues. The DNA for the CDR3 is TGTGCCAGCAGCCTGGGACAGGGGGTTTCAACTGAAAAACTGTTTTTT. It translates to CASSLGQGVSTEKLFF.

Comments on this clone: Additional DNA sequences in this sample encode the identical CDR3. The J gene is TRBJ1-1, the V gene TRBV6-5; 10 nucleotides agree with TRBD1. The trim removed 3 bases at V and 6 bases at J, leaving 7 bases unmatched. Germline CDR1 and CDR2: MNHEY and SVGAGI. This CDR3 has 15 residues. The CDR3 DNA reads TGTGCCAGCAGTTATTCCGACAGGGGGCTTTCTGAAGCTTTCTTT. Amino acid sequence: CASSYSDRGLSEAFF.

V is TRBV28 and J is TRBJ2-6; 10 nucleotides match TRBD1. The V and J ends lost 6 bases and 0 bases, in that order; junction bases with no gene match: 8. There are 18 residues in the CDR3. CDR1 is MDHEN, CDR2 SYDVKM, per germline. The CDR3 DNA is TGTGCCAGCAGCTGGACCGGGACAGGGGTCTCTGGGGCCAACGTCCTGACTTTC. Protein sequence: CASSWTGTGVSGANVLTF.

The chain links TRBV10-3 to TRBJ2-7; 9 bases are shared with TRBD1. Germline CDR1 ENHRY, CDR2 SYGVKD. This CDR3 spans 13 amino acids. V shed 8 bases, J shed 6 bases, and the junction held 8 bases outside the gene matches. The CDR3 DNA follows: TGTGCCATCGGTGGACAGGGGACCGCCGAGCAGTACTTC. Its protein product is CAIGGQGTAEQYF.

Worth noting for this clone: No DNA is shown, since the ends of the CDR3 on it are uncertain; the CDR3 is the one TCRdb lists. The V and J genes are TRBV28 and TRBJ2-7; TRBD1, the table's D call, lacks a check against the DNA. Termini included, the CDR3 measures 15 amino acids. From germline, CDR1 is MDHEN and CDR2 SYDVKM. The CDR3 reads CASSSSDRGSYEQYF.

This sequence joins TRBV7-8 and TRBJ1-1; D is possibly TRBD1 (5 bases). Trimming shortened V by 0 bases and J by 7 bases, and 12 bases separated the two germline ends. This CDR3 comprises 14 residues. Per germline, CDR1 SGHVS and CDR2 FQNEAQ. The DNA for the CDR3 is TGTGCCAGCAGCTTAGCCTCAGGGTTGGGTGAAGCTTTCTTT. Its protein product is CASSLASGLGEAFF.

J is TRBJ2-7 and V is TRBV7-3, with 12 bases fitting TRBD2. The CDR3 has 13 amino acids. Per germline, CDR1 SGHTA and CDR2 FQGTGA. The V gene end was trimmed by 3 bases and the J gene end by 7 bases; junction bases not matched to a gene: 1. The CDR3 DNA follows: TGTGCCAGCAGCTTCGGACTAGCGGGGGAGCAGTACTTC. It translates to CASSFGLAGEQYF.

CDR3 nucleotide sequence: TGTGCCAGCAGTTACTCTGCGTCAGGGTTTTCACCCCTCCACTTT. Its translation: CASSYSASGFSPLHF. The chain links TRBV6-7 to TRBJ1-6, with a weak D call TRBD1 (5 bases). TRBV6-7 is known as an ORF, though its function is uncertain. The CDR3 loop spans 15 amino acids. Trimming pared 0 bases from V and 9 bases from J, leaving 12 bases between.

In DNA, the CDR3 is TGTGCCAGCAGTTCTGGTCGGGGGGCGTTGGGCTACACCTTC. It is translated as CASSSGRGALGYTF. J is TRBJ1-2 and V is TRBV6-5; D possibly corresponds to TRBD1 (6 bases). In germline, CDR1 is MNHEY, CDR2 SVGAGI. Trimming took off 4 bases at V and 8 bases at J, with 17 bases between the two ends. CDR3 length: 14 residues.

The V gene is TRBV6-1, the J gene TRBJ2-3; 9 bases line up with TRBD2. The length of the CDR3 is 16 residues. Germline V gives CDR1 MNHNS, CDR2 SASEGT. With 4 bases clipped from V and 4 bases from J, the junction kept 9 bases outside the gene matches. The CDR3 loop reads CASSGWRGGLPDTQYF. The DNA of the CDR3 is TGTGCCAGCAGTGGGTGGCGGGGGGGCTTGCCAGATACGCAGTATTTT.